This entry features one TCR beta chain sequence. Its cognate antigen is unknown. Using immunoSEQ multiplex PCR, the repertoire was profiled, and TCRdb retains in-frame clones only, with some absent. This table has fewer than 150,000 clones, approximately 90% appearing once. Pooling covered second doses at about 4 or about 12 weeks. The CDR3 covers 13 residues. V was pared by 4 bases and J by 6 bases, with 5 bases of the junction left unmatched. Germline CDR1 and CDR2: LNHDA and SQIVND (reference sequence). This sample was included in a study of T cell responses to AZD1222 COVID-19 vaccine. General observations from the study: Donors were mostly white British, more females; clonal diversity possibly underestimated. All repertoire sampling was performed exclusively after the peak T cell response. Spike-specific TCR breadth and depth grew following two AZD1222 doses.

The specimen was peripheral blood, collected 28 days after the second AZD1222 dose. The gene calls are TRBV19 and TRBJ1-2, with 7 bases lining up with TRBD1. This receptor was taken from an adult who received the AZD1222 COVID-19 vaccine. The CDR3 DNA is TGTGCCAGTAGTAAACAGGGGATTGATGGCTACACCTTC. Translating it yields CASSKQGIDGYTF.